One and the same sample provided the 18 T cell receptor beta chains below, sequenced in a study of blood T cell repertoires in COVID-19. Clones were read by immunoSEQ multiplex PCR, and TCRdb kept only the in-frame ones, dropping some. Of roughly 120,000 clones listed, less than 80% were seen once; the top ten hold 2% to 3%. Sequenced input: peripheral blood. These receptors were collected from a man in his fifties or sixties with acute or convalescent COVID-19.

This sequence joins TRBV10-3 and TRBJ1-3, with 7 bases matching TRBD1. The length of the CDR3 is 14 residues. CDR1 and CDR2 from the germline V gene are ENHRY and SYGVKD. J gave up 2 bases and V 10 bases, and 8 bases lay outside the gene matches. The CDR3, as DNA: TGTGCCACCTACAGGGGAACCACTGGAAACACCATATATTTT. It codes for CATYRGTTGNTIYF.

The chain links TRBV19 to TRBJ1-1; D remains ambiguous. Germline loops: CDR1 LNHDA, CDR2 SQIVND (reference sequence). The V and J ends lost 5 bases and 0 bases respectively, with 7 bases between them. This CDR3 contains 13 residues. The CDR3 DNA reads TGTGCCAGTAGTGAACCTATGAACACTGAAGCTTTCTTT. Translation gives CASSEPMNTEAFF.

The sample holds a few counts of this clone. The chain recombines TRBV5-6 with TRBJ2-7; no reliable D call. V was pared by 1 base and J by 2 bases, with 7 bases between. The germline V gene encodes CDR1 SGHDT and CDR2 YYEEEE. CDR3 length: 13 residues. In DNA, the CDR3 is TGTGCCAGCAGCTTGCCCCACACCTACGAGCAGTACTTC. This encodes CASSLPHTYEQYF.

This chain connects TRBV19 to TRBJ1-4, with TRBD1 matching 8 bases. This CDR3 contains 16 residues. CDR1 is LNHDA and CDR2 is SQIVND in the germline V gene (reference sequence). The junction had 9 bases not matched to a gene; V was cut back by 6 bases and J by 3 bases. The CDR3, as DNA: TGTGCCAGTAGACCCTCTACAGGGGGTGCTAATGAAAAACTGTTTTTT. It codes for CASRPSTGGANEKLFF.

V usage is TRBV3-1 (or the pseudogene TRBV3-2) and J usage is TRBJ1-1; 7 nucleotides align to TRBD1. Germline trimming cut 3 bases from V and 5 bases from J; bases unmatched to any gene: 9. Looked up from germline, CDR1 is LGHDT and CDR2 is YNNKEL (reference sequence). This CDR3 is 15 amino acids long. This CDR3 is CASSHRQGVWTEAFF. As DNA, the CDR3 is TGTGCCAGCAGCCACCGCCAGGGGGTATGGACTGAAGCTTTCTTT.

In DNA form, the CDR3 reads TGTGCCTGGAGTTTGGGCCTCTCTGGAAACACCATATATTTT. Its protein product is CAWSLGLSGNTIYF. This chain uses TRBV30 with TRBJ1-3; D remains ambiguous. Germline V CDR1 and CDR2: GTSNPN, SVGIG (reference sequence). The ends were cut back, 2 bases at V and 0 bases at J, with 8 bases in the middle. The CDR3 sequence is 14 residues long.

The rearrangement links TRBV6-2 or TRBV6-3 to TRBJ1-3; D gene ambiguous. Germline V gene sequence: CDR1 MNHEY, CDR2 SVGEGT. This CDR3 region has 16 residues. Trimming cost V 0 bases and J 0 bases, with 9 bases left between them. The CDR3 sequence: CASSYSTPGSGNTIYF. The CDR3 DNA sequence: TGTGCCAGCAGTTACTCGACTCCTGGCTCTGGAAACACCATATATTTT.

The rearrangement joins TRBV19 to TRBJ1-1, with TRBD1 as a possible D gene (5 bases). The V and J ends lost 3 bases and 0 bases respectively, with 11 bases between them. The germline gives CDR1 LNHDA, CDR2 SQIVND (reference sequence). The CDR3 has 15 amino acids. CDR3 DNA: TGTGCCAGTAGTATTGGGGGGAGCATGAACACTGAAGCTTTCTTT. Translating gives CASSIGGSMNTEAFF.

This clone was observed a few times. Germline is not matched at one junction end, which may reflect a read error. This chain links TRBV7-9 with TRBJ1-5; TRBD1 agrees at 9 bases. Looked up from germline, CDR1 is SEHNR and CDR2 is FQNEAQ (reference sequence). The CDR3 length is 12 residues. In DNA, the CDR3 is TGTGCCAGCAGCCGGGACAGGGAGGGATGGGATTTT. Residues: CASSRDREGWDF.

V and J are TRBV7-9 and TRBJ2-1; 12 positions agree with TRBD1. With V trimmed by 2 bases and J by 6 bases, 5 bases remained unmatched. This CDR3 comprises 16 residues. Looked up from germline, CDR1 is SEHNR and CDR2 is FQNEAQ (reference sequence). CDR3 sequence (DNA): TGTGCCAGCAGCTTAAGGGGGACAGGGGGCATCAATGAGCAGTTCTTC. It codes for CASSLRGTGGINEQFF. The variable domain in full, with the rest retrieved from reference TRBV7-9 and TRBJ2-1, is DTGVSQNPRHKITKRGQNVTFRCDPISEHNRLYWYRQTLGQGPEFLTYFQNEAQLEKSRLLSDRFSAERPKGSFSTLEIQRTEQGDSAMYLCASSLRGTGGINEQFFGPGTRLTVL.

J is TRBJ1-6 and V is TRBV18, with a tentative D call TRBD1 (6 bases). V was clipped by 1 base and J by 10 bases, with 11 bases between them. Germline V gene sequence: CDR1 KGHSH, CDR2 LQKENI. The CDR3 runs to 14 residues. The CDR3 loop reads CASSPRGPGSPLHF. CDR3 coding DNA: TGTGCCAGCTCACCACGGGGGCCAGGATCACCCCTCCACTTT.

The chain links TRBV14 to TRBJ1-6; 7 bases agree with TRBD1. This CDR3 is 13 amino acids long. Germline CDR1 is SGHDN and CDR2 is FVKESK. V dropped 6 bases and J dropped 9; count of bases not matched to a gene: 5. The DNA for the CDR3 is TGTGCCAGCAGTCGACAGGGTGGTTCACCCCTCCACTTT. Amino acids: CASSRQGGSPLHF.

The rearrangement joins TRBV5-1 to TRBJ1-1; 8 bases map to TRBD1. Germline CDR1 and CDR2: SGHRS and YFSETQ. This CDR3 contains 14 residues. The V gene end was trimmed by 4 bases and the J gene end by 2 bases; junction bases not matched to a gene: 4. This CDR3 is CASSPGQANTEAFF. The CDR3 nucleotides are TGCGCCAGCAGCCCGGGACAGGCCAACACTGAAGCTTTCTTT.

The chain links TRBV7-3 to TRBJ2-3; 14 bases map to TRBD2. V shed 1 base and J 5 bases; nucleotides not matched to a gene: 8. The CDR3 has 18 residues. Germline V gene sequence: CDR1 SGHTA, CDR2 FQGTGA. Here the CDR3 DNA reads TGTGCCAGCAGCTTAAGCACCGGGACTAGCGGGGGAGGAGATACGCAGTATTTT. Protein sequence: CASSLSTGTSGGGDTQYF.

This sequence joins TRBV27 and TRBJ2-3; 8 nucleotides align to TRBD1. The germline V gene encodes CDR1 MNHEY and CDR2 SMNVEV (reference sequence). The V gene end was trimmed by 5 bases and the J gene end by 4 bases; junction bases not matched to a gene: 11. This CDR3 is built from 16 residues. CDR3 in DNA: TGTGCCAGCAGTCCAGACAGGGGCGCAATTCCAGATACGCAGTATTTT. Encoded protein: CASSPDRGAIPDTQYF.

The chain carries TRBV5-1 and TRBJ2-1, with D possibly matching TRBD1 (7 bases). Trimming took off 4 bases at V and 0 bases at J, with 11 bases between the two ends. This CDR3 is built from 15 residues. Per the germline V gene, CDR1 is SGHRS and CDR2 is YFSETQ. CDR3 bases: TGCGCCAGCAGCCTCAGGGGGGTCTCCTACAATGAGCAGTTCTTC. Translated, it gives CASSLRGVSYNEQFF.

The rearrangement uses TRBV14 and TRBJ2-6, with 9 bases aligning to TRBD1. Germline values: CDR1 SGHDN, CDR2 FVKESK. V lost 5 bases, J lost 2 bases, and 13 bases stayed unmatched. The CDR3 is 19 amino acids. CDR3 sequence: CASSIRVGTGTPGANVLTF. CDR3 bases: TGTGCCAGCAGCATCAGAGTGGGGACAGGGACGCCTGGGGCCAACGTCCTGACTTTC.

The chain links TRBV5-5 to TRBJ2-5; 9 bases line up with TRBD2. CDR1 is SGHKS and CDR2 is YYEKEE in the germline V gene (reference sequence). This CDR3 spans 16 amino acids. Losses at the gene ends were 1 base for V and 4 bases for J; bases not matched to a gene: 8. Here the CDR3 DNA reads TGTGCCAGCAGCTTGTTTGCGGGAGGGCCAGGAGAGACCCAGTACTTC. It translates to CASSLFAGGPGETQYF.